A selection of T cell receptor beta chains follows, all from one sample in a study of CD8+ T cells in alopecia areata. Sequenced by immunoSEQ multiplex PCR; TCRdb stores in-frame clones only, minus some. Of more than 150,000 clones in the sample, more than 45% were seen once. Sequencing used CD8+ T cells sorted from blood, obtained at week 0. The receptor source for this set is a human donor with alopecia areata. Both conserved end residues are part of each CDR3. The order of the fields is CDR3 length, J gene, D gene, clone size, V gene, CDR3 DNA, CDR3 protein. The D gene is left open where the match is weak. Expanded clones get a size class; other rows say once, few or many, or leave the size out.

16	TRBJ2-7	-	-	TRBV27	TGTGCCAGCAGTTTTCACCCAGCCAACTACTCCTACGAGCAGTACTTC	CASSFHPANYSYEQYF
16	TRBJ2-3	TRBD2	-	TRBV6-6	TGTGCCAGCAGTTACTCGACTAGCGGGGGGAAGGATACGCAGTATTTT	CASSYSTSGGKDTQYF
16	TRBJ1-1	TRBD1	few	TRBV4-3	TGCGCCAGCAGCCAAGATTCCAGGGGGTATTTCACTGAAGCTTTCTTT	CASSQDSRGYFTEAFF
12	TRBJ1-1	-	-	TRBV30	TGTGCCTGGAGTTGGGGGATCACTGAAGCTTTCTTT	CAWSWGITEAFF
15	TRBJ1-6	TRBD1	-	TRBV15	TGTGCCACCAGCGGGAGACAGGGGGCGCGTTCACCCCTCCACTTT	CATSGRQGARSPLHF
15	TRBJ1-1	-	-	TRBV11-2	TGTGCCAGCAGCTTAGCAGGCGGCCAGAACACTGAAGCTTTCTTT	CASSLAGGQNTEAFF
13	TRBJ2-1	-	-	TRBV2	TGTGCCAGCAGTGGGGTTAGCCCCAATGAGCAGTTCTTC	CASSGVSPNEQFF
16	TRBJ1-5	-	many	TRBV18	TGTGCCAGCTCACGAGAACCGGGCTTCGGAGGTCAGCCCCAGCATTTT	CASSREPGFGGQPQHF
15	TRBJ2-6	-	-	TRBV7-2	TGTGCCAGCAGCTTAATGACGGCTGGGGCCAACGTCCTGACTTTC	CASSLMTAGANVLTF
14	TRBJ2-7	TRBD1	few	TRBV19	TGTGCCAGTAGTTCCCGGGACAGGGACTACGAGCAGTACTTC	CASSSRDRDYEQYF
15	TRBJ2-1	-	few	TRBV11-2	TGTGCCAGCCGTGGGGCGTCTTCGCGCGAATTTGAGCAGTTCTTC	CASRGASSREFEQFF
14	TRBJ2-1	TRBD1	-	TRBV13	TGTGCCAGCAGCGATCGACAGGGGGGCAATGAGCAGTTCTTC	CASSDRQGGNEQFF
13	TRBJ2-1	-	-	TRBV30	TGTGCCTGGAGTTCGGGGCCGCGGGATGAGCAGTTCTTC	CAWSSGPRDEQFF
15	TRBJ1-2	-	few	TRBV27	TGTGCCAGCAGTTTGGGTTCTGGTTTGGTAGATGGCTACACCTTC	CASSLGSGLVDGYTF
17	TRBJ2-1	TRBD1	few	TRBV29-1	TGCAGCGGAAGACAGGGCGAAACTCTAAGCTCCTACAATGAGCAGTTCTTC	CSGRQGETLSSYNEQFF
14	TRBJ2-1	-	-	TRBV2	TGTGCCAGCTCTCTCGCGGGCTCCTACAATGAGCAGTTCTTC	CASSLAGSYNEQFF
13	TRBJ2-5	-	-	TRBV6-5	TGTGCCAGCAGTCCGCAGGGGTGGGAGACCCAGTACTTC	CASSPQGWETQYF
13	TRBJ1-4	-	-	TRBV29-1	TGCAGCGTTGGACAGGACTTCAATGAAAAACTGTTTTTT	CSVGQDFNEKLFF
13	TRBJ2-3	-	-	TRBV7-3	TGTGCCAGCAGCGCATGGGTCACAGATACGCAGTATTTT	CASSAWVTDTQYF
14	TRBJ2-3	-	few	TRBV10-2	TGCGCCAGCAGTACCCGTAGGGGCACAGATACGCAGTATTTT	CASSTRRGTDTQYF
14	TRBJ2-7	TRBD2	-	TRBV11-2	TGTGCCAGCAGCCCGGCGGGGGGGGGCAAGGAGCAGTACTTC	CASSPAGGGKEQYF
16	TRBJ1-2	-	-	TRBV18	TGTGCCAGCTCACCACCGATAGGGAAGCGAGATTATGGCTACACCTTC	CASSPPIGKRDYGYTF
13	TRBJ1-1	-	many	TRBV4-3	TGCGCCAGCAGCCCACAGTTGAACACTGAAGCTTTCTTT	CASSPQLNTEAFF
16	TRBJ2-5	TRBD1	few	TRBV27	TGTGCCAGCAGTAACCAGGGGGCGCCGCGGCAAGAGACCCAGTACTTC	CASSNQGAPRQETQYF
13	TRBJ1-2	-	-	TRBV29-1	TGCAGCGTCACAGGAGATTCCAACTATGGCTACACCTTC	CSVTGDSNYGYTF
12	TRBJ1-2	-	-	TRBV5-6	TGTGCCAGCAGGGGGCCTAACTATGGCTACACCTTC	CASRGPNYGYTF
15	TRBJ2-7	-	once	TRBV4-1	TGCGCCAGCAGCCAAGGGCAGGGGCCTTCCTACGAGCAGTACTTC	CASSQGQGPSYEQYF
17	TRBJ2-5	-	-	TRBV14	TGTGCCAGCAGCCAAGAAGTGGGCAGGTCATGGGGAGAGACCCAGTACTTC	CASSQEVGRSWGETQYF
14	TRBJ2-2	-	-	TRBV27	TGTGCCAGCAGTTGGATGGGGGACACCGGGGAGCTGTTTTTT	CASSWMGDTGELFF
14	TRBJ2-1	-	few	TRBV29-1	TGCAGCGGGGGAGACAGGTACTCCAACAATGAGCAGTTCTTC	CSGGDRYSNNEQFF
16	TRBJ2-5	-	-	TRBV14	TGTGCCAGCAGCCAAGACGGCGAGGGGGTACAGGAGACCCAGTACTTC	CASSQDGEGVQETQYF
11	TRBJ1-2	TRBD1	once	TRBV29-1	TGCAGCGTGGACAGGGGTTATGGCTACACCTTC	CSVDRGYGYTF
15	TRBJ2-1	-	-	TRBV7-2	TGTGCCAGCAGTGGGCCCGCAGACTCCTACAATGAGCAGTTCTTC	CASSGPADSYNEQFF
15	TRBJ2-2	TRBD2	-	TRBV6-5	TGTGCCAGCAGTACGGAGGGACTAAACACCGGGGAGCTGTTTTTT	CASSTEGLNTGELFF
13	TRBJ2-7	-	-	TRBV29-1	TGCAGCGTTGAAGATGGACAGACCTACGAGCAGTACTTC	CSVEDGQTYEQYF
12	TRBJ2-7	-	-	TRBV30	TGTGCCTGGAGTGGCAGATCATACGAGCAGTACTTC	CAWSGRSYEQYF
14	TRBJ1-1	-	-	TRBV4-3	TGCGCCAGCAGCCAAGATTTAACGGACACTGAAGCTTTCTTT	CASSQDLTDTEAFF
14	TRBJ2-7	-	-	TRBV18	TGTGCCAGCTCACCAAACCGGCACCCCTACGAGCAGTACTTC	CASSPNRHPYEQYF
14	TRBJ2-7	-	-	TRBV7-8	TGTGCCAGCAGCTTACAGGGCGTTACCTACGAGCAGTACTTC	CASSLQGVTYEQYF
14	TRBJ2-1	TRBD2	-	TRBV30	TGTGCCTGGACAACTAGCGGGGGCCCTACCGAGCAGTTCTTC	CAWTTSGGPTEQFF
15	TRBJ2-5	TRBD2	-	TRBV15	TGTGCCACCAGTCTGACTAGCGGGGGGCCGGAGACCCAGTACTTC	CATSLTSGGPETQYF
15	TRBJ2-3	TRBD2	many	TRBV27	TGTGCCAGCAGTTTAGTTAGCGGGGGGTCAGATACGCAGTATTTT	CASSLVSGGSDTQYF
15	TRBJ1-6	-	-	TRBV13	TGTGCCAGCAGCTTTGAAAGGAGTGGCGGTTCACCCCTCCACTTT	CASSFERSGGSPLHF
12	TRBJ1-2	-	-	TRBV30	TGTGCCTGGATACGTGGGTCTGATGGCTACACCTTC	CAWIRGSDGYTF
13	TRBJ2-7	-	few	TRBV27	TGTGCCAGCAGTTTACAGGGGTGGGCGAAGCAGTACTTC	CASSLQGWAKQYF